The present T cell receptor beta chain was sequenced within a study of blood T cells in healthy people across ages (dated by TCRdb to about 2015). About the study as a whole: Template switching captured roughly one uniquely barcoded TCR beta cDNA molecule per two T cells in model experiments. To avoid experimental bias, donors of different ages were randomly spread across the sequencing lanes. Using deep sequencing normalized with unique cDNA molecular identifiers, the study measured how TCR beta repertoire diversity changes with age. Using the same blood draw, the study looked at two additional independent replicas of 1 million unique cDNA reads for two donors, one aged 18 to 30 and the other aged 80 or older. Four age groups were formed from the donors: young (average about 17 years), middle-aged (approximately 42), aged (about 68) and long-lived (about 80). Here is what the overall study found, with its caveats: The percentage of naive T cells measured by flow cytometry correlated strongly with observed TCR beta diversity. Compared with the aged group, the long-lived group had more naive CD4+ T cells, fewer expanded clones and increased TCR diversity, a pattern suggesting age selection. Conclusive comparison of naive and antigen-experienced compartments was prevented by the profiling of bulk unsorted PBMCs. Observed TCR beta diversity per million T cells fell roughly linearly with age, and a significant reduction was already apparent by age around 44. The CMV infection status of donors was not known, potentially confounding age-related changes in expanded clonotypes. Estimates of total diversity from one million sequenced T cells were regarded as lower bounds and underestimates.

The donors were 40 or so Caucasian individuals from Russia, aged about 6 to 100 years, who were systemically healthy. Each donor gave about 9.7 milliliters of peripheral blood, drawn into EDTA-treated Vacutainer tubes. Ficoll-Paque density-gradient centrifugation was used to isolate PBMCs, with at least 7 million per sample. Trizol reagent was used to extract total RNA from the PBMCs, yielding at least 5 micrograms per sample. For every donor, flow cytometry on a PBMC aliquot measured the percentage of naive CD45RAhigh/CD27high T cells. Cut back by 3 bases and 5 bases, the V and J ends lie 11 bases apart. As encoded in the germline V gene (reference sequence), CDR1 is SEHNR while CDR2 is FQNEAQ. The CDR3, from cysteine to phenylalanine, totals 14 residues. The kept DNA is CDR3 alone, 42 bases in frame from the first base. In regard to this clonotype: Its antigen remains undetermined. Within one base of it there is no much larger clone, and no base qualities were kept.

Library preparation used 5' RACE. Sequencing took place on an Illumina HiSeq 2500. A second PCR of roughly 7 to 11 cycles was performed with a sample-barcoded 5' primer and a J-beta primer mix. A unique molecular identifier was introduced onto each TCR beta cDNA molecule by a template-switch 5' adaptor carrying 12 random nucleotides. Each sample yielded at least 2.5 million CDR3-containing paired-end reads. All of the RNA was converted into first-strand cDNA using the Mint cDNA synthesis kit, with a TRBC-specific oligonucleotide serving as the primer. After uracil-DNA glycosylase treatment, a first 18-cycle PCR used universal primers M1SS and BC2_uni_R on all cDNA. In the authors' own workflow: Each sample was normalized by randomly selecting 1 million high-quality reads, each carrying a distinct molecular identifier. Reads with shared molecular identifiers were discarded instead of being binned into consensus sequences. MiTCR, run with a Q25 quality threshold and the strictest error-elimination algorithm, handled CDR3 identification, clonotype clustering and error correction. A nonparametric unseen species model using Euler transformation provided a lower-bound estimate of total TCR beta diversity. TCRdb took the public reads, trimmed them with fastp at Q25, ran MiXCR for clone calling and kept in-frame beta chains. Entries that share a CDR3 protein sequence are merged under the most common genes and DNA. In this record, the V and J calls reflect TCRdb's handling and not the investigators' own analysis. In all, the sample holds some 1.5 million distinct CDR3 sequences, and roughly 28% of those were seen once. The ten top clones hold 7.7% of the sample.

The source material was blood. The V gene is TRBV7-9 and the J gene is TRBJ1-5; the D gene cannot be resolved reliably. This clonotype originated in a woman in her twenties or thirties in good health. At the DNA level, the sequence is TGTGCCAGCAGCTTGTCAACAGAGGATCAGCCCCAGCATTTT. The translation is CASSLSTEDQPQHF.